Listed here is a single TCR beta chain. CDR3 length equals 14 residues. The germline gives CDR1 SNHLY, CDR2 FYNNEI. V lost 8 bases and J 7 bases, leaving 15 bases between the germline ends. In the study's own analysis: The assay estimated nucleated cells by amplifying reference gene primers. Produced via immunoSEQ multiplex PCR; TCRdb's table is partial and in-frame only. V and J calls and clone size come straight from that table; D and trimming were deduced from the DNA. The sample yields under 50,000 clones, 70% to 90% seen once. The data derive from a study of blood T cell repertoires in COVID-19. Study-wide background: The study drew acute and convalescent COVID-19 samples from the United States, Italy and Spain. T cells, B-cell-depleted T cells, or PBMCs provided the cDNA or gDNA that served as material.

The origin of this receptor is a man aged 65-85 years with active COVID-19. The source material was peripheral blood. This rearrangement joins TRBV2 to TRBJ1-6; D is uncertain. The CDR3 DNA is TGTGCCAGCTCCCTGGGCCCGGGAAATTCACCCCTCCACTTT. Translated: CASSLGPGNSPLHF.